These 14 T cell receptor beta chains share one sample of origin, sequenced in a study of regulatory T cells in long-lasting Graves disease (dated by TCRdb to the early 2020s). In the paper's terms, the time point label means: newly diagnosed GD, antithyroid drugs for less than 3 months. For both TCR sequencing and RNA sequencing, RNA was extracted from PBMCs using TRIzol. The receptor library was made with multiplex PCR. Instrument used: Illumina HiSeq 4000. CDR3 regions were amplified by Arm-PCR with iRepertoire HTBI primers to construct TCR beta libraries. The raw public data were reprocessed by TCRdb itself: fastp quality trimming at Q25, MiXCR clonotype calling, in-frame beta chains only. Rows matching on CDR3 protein sequence are summarized as one entry with the most common DNA and genes. Across this sample there are around 420,000 distinct CDR3 sequences, with about 15% seen only once. The top ten hold over 7.5% of the sample.

The same sample was also used in a study of T cells in Graves' hyperthyroidism and ophthalmopathy.

The sample consisted of peripheral blood mononuclear cells (PBMCs), taken at new diagnosis, from a patient treated with antithyroid drugs. Receptor source: a woman aged 40 to 50 with Graves disease. Donor details come from another sample of the same person, matched by shared clones.

This clonotype was seen repeatedly, ten times or more. This chain joins TRBV27 and TRBJ2-7; D might be TRBD2 (6 bases). The CDR3 covers 14 residues. Germline V gives CDR1 MNHEY, CDR2 SMNVEV (reference sequence). V gave up 5 bases and J gave up 6 bases, with 17 bases separating them. The CDR3 bases are TGTGCCAGCAGTCCAGGACTAACGTCTCGCGAGCAGTACTTC. This gives the protein CASSPGLTSREQYF.

There are many counts of this clonotype. The rearrangement links TRBV12-3 or TRBV12-4 to TRBJ2-1, with 9 positions matching TRBD2. With 3 bases clipped from V and 3 bases from J, the junction kept 3 bases outside the gene matches. This CDR3 comprises 15 residues. Written as DNA, the CDR3 is TGTGCCAGCAGTTTGGAGCGGGAGGTCTACAATGAGCAGTTCTTC. It translates to CASSLEREVYNEQFF.

The chain has TRBV30 and TRBJ2-1; 11 bases fit TRBD2. J was trimmed by 8 bases and V by 2 bases; bases with no gene match: 5. CDR3 length equals 14 residues. Looked up from germline, CDR1 is GTSNPN and CDR2 is SVGIG (reference sequence). CDR3 sequence reads: CAWSLSGLADEQFF. The CDR3 DNA reads TGTGCCTGGAGTCTGTCGGGACTAGCGGATGAGCAGTTCTTC.

This clonotype has a count of ten or more. V gene TRBV18 combines with J gene TRBJ2-1; D not resolved. V was trimmed by 2 bases and J by 5 bases, leaving 7 bases between them. The CDR3 length is 13 residues. Per the germline V gene, CDR1 is KGHSH and CDR2 is LQKENI. The CDR3: CASSPWTDNEQFF. DNA of the CDR3: TGTGCCAGCTCACCATGGACGGACAATGAGCAGTTCTTC.

This clonotype was seen ten or more times. The chain joins TRBV19 to TRBJ1-3, with TRBD1 matching 11 bases. Trimming cost V 7 bases and J 2 bases; bases outside gene matches: 16. Germline CDR1 LNHDA, CDR2 SQIVND (reference sequence). The CDR3 is made up of 19 amino acids. CDR3 nucleotides: TGTGCCAGTACCAAAATCCGACGGACAGGGGGCGAGCCTGGAAACACCATATATTTT. Its protein is CASTKIRRTGGEPGNTIYF.

J is TRBJ1-5 and V is TRBV20-1; perhaps TRBD1 as D (5 bases). Germline V gene lookup returns CDR1 DFQATT and CDR2 SNEGSKA (reference sequence). Trimming removed 0 bases from V and 1 base from J, with 13 bases in between. CDR3 length equals 16 residues. CDR3 DNA sequence: TGCAGTGCTAGAGATTTGCAGGGTGAAAGCAATCAGCCCCAGCATTTT. Its protein product is CSARDLQGESNQPQHF.

In regard to this clonotype: Being one base from a much bigger clone, this may be a read error. The chain carries TRBV12-3 or TRBV12-4 and TRBJ2-1; D is uncertain. CDR3 size: 15 residues. V gave up 1 base and J gave up 5 bases, with 12 bases separating them. In nucleotides, the CDR3 is TGTGCCAGCAGTTTAGTCCCATCGACACACAATGAGCAGTTCTTC. It specifies CASSLVPSTHNEQFF.

This clonotype was counted at least ten times. J is TRBJ2-1 and V is TRBV20-1; 10 bases map to TRBD1. Germline V gene lookup returns CDR1 DFQATT and CDR2 SNEGSKA (reference sequence). The CDR3 contains 14 residues. With V trimmed by 6 bases and J by 5 bases, 7 bases remained unmatched. As DNA, the CDR3 is TGCAGTGCCTCGGACAGGGGGAAAAACAATGAGCAGTTCTTC. Translation gives CSASDRGKNNEQFF.

This clonotype showed up many times. The rearrangement links TRBV12-3 or TRBV12-4 to TRBJ2-7, with TRBD2 matching over 9 bases. The CDR3 contains 16 residues. After removal of 6 bases from V and 0 bases from J, the junction contained 9 bases not matched to a gene. The CDR3 DNA reads TGTGCCAGCAGCCTGGGTCTAGCGGGAAACTCCTACGAGCAGTACTTC. It translates to CASSLGLAGNSYEQYF.

This clonotype was found a few times. The chain employs TRBV9 and TRBJ2-2, with a weak D call TRBD2 (5 bases). The ends were cut back, 3 bases at V and 7 bases at J, with 10 bases in the middle. Germline V gene data show CDR1 as SGDLS and CDR2 as YYNGEE. The CDR3 loop spans 13 amino acids. The CDR3: CASSAYGIGELFF. The CDR3 region has the DNA TGTGCCAGCAGCGCATACGGGATCGGGGAGCTGTTTTTT.

The chain is built from TRBV2 and TRBJ1-5; D is unclear. Germline CDR1 is SNHLY and CDR2 is FYNNEI. The V end was cut by 0 bases, the J end by 3 bases, with 9 bases between. The CDR3 is made up of 15 amino acids. The CDR3 DNA reads TGTGCCAGCAGTGAAGCGGCCGGGGACAATCAGCCCCAGCATTTT. Protein: CASSEAAGDNQPQHF.

This clonotype was seen at least ten times. The chain is built from TRBV29-1 and TRBJ1-2; 7 nucleotides align to TRBD1. The CDR3 runs to 13 residues. V was clipped by 2 bases and J by 1 base; unmatched bases: 1. The germline V gene has CDR1 SQVTM and CDR2 ANQGSEA. Here the CDR3 reads CSVERDSNYGYTF. In DNA form, the CDR3 reads TGCAGCGTTGAACGGGACAGTAACTATGGCTACACCTTC. Supplemented by reference TRBV29-1 and TRBJ1-2, the full variable domain reads SAVISQKPSRDICQRGTSLTIQCQVDSQVTMMFWYRQQPGQSLTLIATANQGSEATYESGFVIDKFPISRPNLTFSTLTVSNMSPEDSSIYLCSVERDSNYGYTFGSGTRLTVV.

This clonotype was seen repeatedly, ten times or more. The chain links TRBV7-9 to TRBJ2-5; TRBD2 agrees at 7 bases. The CDR3 contains 17 residues. In germline, CDR1 is SEHNR, CDR2 FQNEAQ (reference sequence). Trimming cost V 1 base and J 5 bases; bases outside gene matches: 13. CDR3 protein: CASSLERTRAFQETQYF. CDR3 coding DNA: TGTGCCAGCAGCTTAGAGCGGACTAGGGCTTTTCAGGAGACCCAGTACTTC.

This clonotype was counted between two and nine times. The rearrangement links TRBV3-1 to TRBJ2-1; D perhaps matches TRBD2 (6 bases). This CDR3 has 16 residues. Trimming cost V 1 base and J 10 bases, with 20 bases left between them. CDR1 is LGHDT, CDR2 YNNKEL, per germline (reference sequence). The CDR3: CASSQVKAGLASEQFF. Here the CDR3 DNA reads TGTGCCAGCAGCCAAGTCAAGGCGGGACTTGCATCCGAGCAGTTCTTC.